This is a list of T cell receptor beta chains from one sample in a study of T-cell memory formation after mild COVID-19. TCRdb independently ran MiXCR on the 5' RACE reads; one entry per CDR3 protein. The repertoire holds 500,000 to 550,000 distinct CDR3 sequences, with roughly 22% as singletons. Sequenced material: PBMCs or a T cell subset sorted from them (not recorded which). These receptors originate from an adult woman who had mild COVID-19 (a few samples of this study predate the infection). Cell type and time point are not known. Each CDR3 is given with its conserved first and last residue. A D gene is named only where the DNA matches it firmly. Clone sizes are given selectively: once, few, many, or a class where the clone is expanded.

J | V | size | D | CDR3 | DNA
TRBJ2-5 | TRBV7-9 | few | TRBD1 | CASSPVQGDVRETQYF | TGTGCCAGCAGCCCGGTGCAGGGGGACGTTCGAGAGACCCAGTACTTC
TRBJ1-2 | TRBV7-9 | few | NA | CASSQYHTRGTPKLYDYTF | TGTGCCAGCAGCCAATACCATACCCGAGGGACTCCGAAGCTCTATGACTACACCTTC
TRBJ2-7 | TRBV10-3 | few | NA | CAIRPSLLREEQYF | TGTGCCATCAGACCCTCCTTATTACGGGAGGAGCAGTACTTC
TRBJ1-5 | TRBV5-1 | few | NA | CASSPDSGVGQPQHF | TGCGCCAGCAGCCCCGACAGCGGAGTCGGTCAGCCCCAGCATTTT
TRBJ1-5 | TRBV20-1 | NA | NA | CSASVGPQEPQHF | TGCAGTGCTAGCGTGGGGCCCCAAGAGCCCCAGCATTTT
TRBJ2-3 | TRBV6-1 | few | NA | CASLGASTDTQYF | TGTGCCAGCCTGGGGGCTAGCACAGATACGCAGTATTTT
TRBJ2-5 | TRBV5-1 | NA | NA | CDSSRQETQYF | TGCGACAGCAGCCGCCAAGAGACCCAGTACTTC
TRBJ2-1 | TRBV7-3 | few | TRBD2 | CASSRSSGSRHEQFF | TGTGCCAGCAGCCGCTCTAGCGGGAGCCGTCATGAGCAGTTCTTC
TRBJ2-5 | TRBV14 | NA | NA | CASSQVSLQETQYF | TGTGCCAGCAGCCAAGTTAGCTTACAAGAGACCCAGTACTTC
TRBJ1-1 | TRBV2 | NA | TRBD1 | CASRPTGTNTEAFF | TGTGCCAGCAGACCGACAGGGACCAACACTGAAGCTTTCTTT
TRBJ1-1 | TRBV7-6 | NA | NA | CASSLAREPTEAFF | TGTGCCAGCAGCTTAGCCAGAGAGCCTACTGAAGCTTTCTTT
TRBJ2-1 | TRBV7-2 | NA | NA | CASSLVGGFSYNEQFF | TGTGCCAGCAGCTTAGTCGGGGGCTTTTCCTACAATGAGCAGTTCTTC
TRBJ2-1 | TRBV29-1 | many | TRBD2 | CSVLQGLAVYNEQFF | TGCAGCGTTCTCCAGGGACTAGCGGTGTACAATGAGCAGTTCTTC
TRBJ2-7 | TRBV29-1 | NA | TRBD2 | CSVDEGGGYEQYF | TGCAGCGTTGATGAGGGCGGGGGGTACGAGCAGTACTTC
TRBJ1-1 | TRBV24-1 | NA | TRBD1 | CATAPGTGVQGAEAFF | TGTGCCACCGCGCCAGGGACAGGGGTCCAAGGGGCTGAAGCTTTCTTT
TRBJ2-3 | TRBV7-9 | few | NA | CASSLAPSPDTQYF | TGTGCCAGCAGCTTAGCGCCCAGTCCAGATACGCAGTATTTT